Considering frequency, the clone carrying this T cell receptor (beta chain) is medium-sized. This sample stems from a study of diagnostic markers for celiac disease. From its re-call of the reads, TCRdb lists each CDR3 protein once, without DNA. This listing includes a few thousand distinct CDR3 sequences. Per the germline V gene, CDR1 is SEHNR and CDR2 is FQNEAQ (reference sequence). The CDR3 is 16 amino acids. The gene calls are TRBV7-9 and TRBJ1-3. The TCR comes from a human donor. This table probably holds off-target reads from a library built for another chain. The sequenced sample consisted of either unsorted cells or a sorted T cell fraction (not recorded which). The CDR3: CASSYTGTLSGNTIYF.